These 25 T cell receptor beta chains were sequenced from one sample in a study of identical twins. TCRdb analysed the 5' RACE reads with MiXCR anew, one entry per CDR3 protein. The sample carries some 270,000 distinct CDR3 sequences, around 8% recorded once. These data were likewise used in another study, on yellow fever vaccine responses in identical twins.

What was sequenced was CD8+ T cells sorted from blood. Source of these receptors: a woman between 18 and 29 years old in good health.

There are many counts of this clonotype. The chain uses TRBV7-9 and TRBJ2-1; 7 bases fit TRBD1. Germline V CDR1 and CDR2: SEHNR, FQNEAQ (reference sequence). The CDR3 is made up of 14 amino acids. With V trimmed by 5 bases and J by 7 bases, 8 bases remained unmatched. This chain's CDR3 is CASSTQGIRNEQFF. The DNA of the CDR3 is TGTGCCAGCAGCACACAGGGGATCCGTAATGAGCAGTTCTTC.

This clonotype has only a few counts. The chain is built from TRBV12-3 or TRBV12-4 and TRBJ1-5; D possibly corresponds to TRBD1 (6 bases). The CDR3 consists of 14 residues. The V and J ends lost 5 bases and 5 bases respectively, with 13 bases between them. The chain's CDR3 is CASSPQGTDQPQHF. The CDR3 bases are TGTGCCAGCAGTCCCCAGGGGACGGATCAGCCCCAGCATTTT.

The J gene is TRBJ2-7, the V gene TRBV12-3 or TRBV12-4; TRBD1 agrees at 7 bases. The CDR3 runs to 15 residues. The junction had 9 bases not matched to a gene; V was cut back by 2 bases and J by 5 bases. CDR3 nucleotide sequence: TGTGCCAGCAGTTTAAGGGGACAGTTAGTCCACGAGCAGTACTTC. As protein: CASSLRGQLVHEQYF.

This clonotype turned up a few times. The rearrangement links TRBV28 to TRBJ2-5; 10 bases align to TRBD2. V dropped 1 base and J dropped 5; count of bases not matched to a gene: 10. This CDR3 comprises 17 residues. Germline V CDR1 and CDR2: MDHEN, SYDVKM. The CDR3 sequence is CASSLFSTSGVRETQYF. In DNA, the CDR3 is TGTGCCAGCAGTTTATTTAGCACTAGCGGGGTCCGGGAGACCCAGTACTTC.

The genes are TRBV6-5 and TRBJ1-1; maybe TRBD1 (5 bases). The CDR3 covers 15 residues. With 0 bases removed from V and 1 base from J, the gap between germline ends came to 9 bases. CDR1 and CDR2 (germline): MNHEY, SVGAGI. The CDR3 loop reads CASSYSLGGNTEAFF. The CDR3 bases are TGTGCCAGCAGTTACTCTCTTGGGGGGAACACTGAAGCTTTCTTT.

This clonotype was counted at least ten times. This chain uses TRBV7-9 with TRBJ2-7; either TRBD1 or TRBD2 may fit D (5 bases each). The CDR3 contains 15 residues. Between the trimmed V and J ends, which lost 5 bases and 4 bases, there was a span of 18 bases. Germline CDR1 and CDR2: SEHNR and FQNEAQ (reference sequence). CDR3 nucleotide sequence: TGTGCCAGCAGCCCCAGGGACGGAGCGACTTACGAGCAGTACTTC. Protein: CASSPRDGATYEQYF. Based on the CDR3 plus reference TRBV7-9 and TRBJ2-7, the full variable domain is DTGVSQNPRHKITKRGQNVTFRCDPISEHNRLYWYRQTLGQGPEFLTYFQNEAQLEKSRLLSDRFSAERPKGSFSTLEIQRTEQGDSAMYLCASSPRDGATYEQYFGPGTRLTVT.

This clonotype showed up just a few times. V and J are TRBV7-9 and TRBJ2-2; 7 bases agree with TRBD2. CDR1 is SEHNR and CDR2 is FQNEAQ in the germline V gene (reference sequence). Trimming at V came to 6 bases and at J to 5 bases, leaving 15 bases not matched to a gene. The length of the CDR3 is 17 residues. The chain's CDR3 is CASSNQGDQRGTGELFF. The CDR3 DNA reads as TGTGCCAGCAGTAATCAGGGTGACCAGCGGGGAACCGGGGAGCTGTTTTTT.

This clonotype has a count of ten or more. The chain joins TRBV12-3 or TRBV12-4 to TRBJ1-4, with a possible D match to TRBD1 (5 bases). V shed 6 bases and J shed 5 bases, with 19 bases lying between them. The CDR3 runs to 16 residues. CDR3 DNA sequence: TGTGCCAGCAGCTCGTTTGGGGGTCAGTGGAATGAAAAACTGTTTTTT. Amino acid sequence: CASSSFGGQWNEKLFF.

This clonotype came up many times. This rearrangement joins TRBV4-3 to TRBJ2-1; D might be TRBD2 (5 bases). Trimming took off 2 bases at V and 8 bases at J, with 7 bases between the two ends. Germline V gives CDR1 LGHNA, CDR2 YSLEER. The CDR3 covers 12 residues. The CDR3 region is CASSQWGDEQFF. As DNA, the CDR3 is TGCGCCAGCAGCCAATGGGGAGATGAGCAGTTCTTC.

This clonotype was detected a few times. The chain employs TRBV4-1 and TRBJ2-5, with 7 bases identical to TRBD2. The germline CDR1 and CDR2 sequences are MGHRA and YSYEKL. Unmatched junction bases numbered 12, after V lost 1 base and J lost 1 base. The CDR3 spans 18 residues. The CDR3 region has the DNA TGCGCCAGCAGCCAAGGGCCATCATTAGCGGGCCCCCAAGAGACCCAGTACTTC. Its translation is CASSQGPSLAGPQETQYF.

This clonotype was found a few times. This chain connects TRBV24-1 to TRBJ2-2; 7 nucleotides align to TRBD1. This CDR3 spans 13 amino acids. Trimming cost V 4 bases and J 13 bases; bases outside gene matches: 8. Germline V gene sequence: CDR1 KGHDR, CDR2 SFDVKD. CDR3 coding DNA: TGTGCCACCAGTGAATTTGCGACAGGGCGGCTGTTTTTT. Encoded protein: CATSEFATGRLFF.

V and J are TRBV6-6 and TRBJ2-7; perhaps TRBD1 as D (5 bases). CDR3 length: 13 amino acids. Trimming took 2 bases from V and 3 from J, leaving 8 bases between them. Germline V gene sequence: CDR1 MNHNY, CDR2 SVGAGI (reference sequence). The CDR3 nucleotides read TGTGCCAGCAGTTACGGGGCAAACTACGAGCAGTACTTC. This translates into CASSYGANYEQYF.

This clonotype was recorded at least ten times. This chain connects TRBV7-9 to TRBJ1-6; 10 bases are shared with TRBD1. CDR3 size: 14 residues. Germline lookup yields CDR1 SEHNR and CDR2 FQNEAQ (reference sequence). V shed 5 bases and J 8 bases; nucleotides not matched to a gene: 3. For the CDR3, the DNA is TGTGCCAGCAGCCTCGGACAGGGGGATTCACCCCTCCACTTT. Encoded protein: CASSLGQGDSPLHF.

V gene TRBV7-2 combines with J gene TRBJ2-7; D not resolved. V shed 5 bases and J shed 0 bases, with 14 bases lying between them. Germline V CDR1 and CDR2: SGHTA, FQGNSA. This CDR3 comprises 15 residues. CDR3 DNA: TGTGCCAGCAGCCCCGTGGGCAGTCTCTCCTACGAGCAGTACTTC. Encoded protein: CASSPVGSLSYEQYF.

This chain links TRBV29-1 with TRBJ2-1; D is ambiguous. Germline lookup yields CDR1 SQVTM and CDR2 ANQGSEA. Trimming took 1 base from V and 4 from J, leaving 5 bases between them. The CDR3 runs 12 residues. CDR3 coding DNA: TGCAGCGTTGAAGGGGCGTACAATGAGCAGTTCTTC. This translates into CSVEGAYNEQFF.

This clonotype was detected many times. The gene calls are TRBV12-3 or TRBV12-4 and TRBJ2-5; D perhaps matches TRBD2 (5 bases). The ends were cut back, 8 bases at V and 4 bases at J, with 17 bases in the middle. The CDR3 runs to 14 residues. CDR3 loop: CASALFTGVETQYF. CDR3 sequence (DNA): TGTGCCAGCGCCCTATTTACCGGGGTAGAGACCCAGTACTTC.

This clonotype turned up a few times. The chain has TRBV4-2 and TRBJ2-6; D possibly corresponds to TRBD1 (6 bases). This CDR3 spans 15 amino acids. The V end lost 6 bases, the J end lost 0 bases, and 9 bases lay between the germline ends. The germline CDR1 and CDR2 sequences are LGHNA and YNFKEQ. CDR3 sequence: CASSNRDSGANVLTF. The DNA of the CDR3 is TGTGCCAGCAGTAACAGGGACTCTGGGGCCAACGTCCTGACTTTC.

The chain is built from TRBV12-3 or TRBV12-4 and TRBJ1-2, with 7 positions matching TRBD1. After removal of 6 bases from V and 3 bases from J, the junction contained 4 bases not matched to a gene. The length of the CDR3 is 13 residues. CDR3 region: CASRTGLDYGYTF. The DNA for the CDR3 is TGTGCCAGCAGGACAGGGTTGGACTATGGCTACACCTTC.

The chain links TRBV28 to TRBJ2-2, with D unresolved. CDR3 size: 18 residues. Between the trimmed V and J ends, which lost 6 bases and 0 bases, there was a span of 20 bases. Germline V CDR1 and CDR2: MDHEN, SYDVKM. CDR3 sequence (DNA): TGTGCCAGCAGCCCTATGAAAGTCCGATCTCCGAACACCGGGGAGCTGTTTTTT. Translating it yields CASSPMKVRSPNTGELFF. The full variable domain, rest sourced from reference TRBV28 and TRBJ2-2, is DVKVTQSSRYLVKRTGEKVFLECVQDMDHENMFWYRQDPGLGLRLIYFSYDVKMKEKGDIPEGYSVSREKKERFSLILESASTNQTSMYLCASSPMKVRSPNTGELFFGEGSRLTVL.

The chain joins TRBV20-1 to TRBJ2-7; the match to TRBD1 covers 7 bases. This CDR3 region has 14 residues. Trimming cost V 1 base and J 4 bases; bases outside gene matches: 7. Germline V gene sequence: CDR1 DFQATT, CDR2 SNEGSKA (reference sequence). The CDR3 here is CSARGGQETYEQYF. The CDR3 DNA reads as TGCAGTGCTAGAGGCGGACAGGAGACTTACGAGCAGTACTTC.

This clonotype was counted a few times. The chain has TRBV7-2 and TRBJ1-5; 9 nucleotides align to TRBD1. The CDR3 has 16 residues. Germline CDR1 reads SGHTA; CDR2 reads FQGNSA. Unmatched junction bases numbered 4, after V lost 1 base and J lost 3 bases. CDR3 nucleotide sequence: TGTGCCAGCAGCTTAGGGGGGACAGGGCCCAATCAGCCCCAGCATTTT. Protein sequence: CASSLGGTGPNQPQHF.

At least ten counts were recorded for this clonotype. CDR3 loop: CASSQEVWGYEQYF. CDR3 nucleotides: TGCGCCAGCAGCCAAGAGGTTTGGGGTTACGAGCAGTACTTC. The chain links TRBV4-3 to TRBJ2-7; D uncertain. The ends were cut back, 0 bases at V and 4 bases at J, with 10 bases in the middle. This CDR3 region has 14 residues. The germline V gene has CDR1 LGHNA and CDR2 YSLEER.

This clonotype appeared a few times. V gene TRBV7-8 combines with J gene TRBJ2-7; D ambiguous. The germline V and J ends were trimmed by 3 bases and 0 bases, with 21 bases remaining between them. The CDR3 is 18 amino acids. Per germline, CDR1 SGHVS and CDR2 FQNEAQ. The CDR3 loop is CASSFRTANLRDSYEQYF. The CDR3 region has the DNA TGTGCCAGCAGCTTCCGGACCGCAAACCTAAGGGACTCCTACGAGCAGTACTTC.

This clonotype has just a few counts. This chain links TRBV10-3 with TRBJ2-5; 9 nucleotides match TRBD2. CDR1 and CDR2 from the germline V gene are ENHRY and SYGVKD. The ends lost 3 bases at V and 1 base at J; junction bases unmatched: 27. CDR3 length: 23 amino acids. This CDR3 reads CAISDTSSGDVDVGSNPQETQYF. The CDR3 nucleotides read TGTGCCATCAGTGACACCTCTAGCGGGGACGTCGACGTTGGGTCTAACCCCCAAGAGACCCAGTACTTC.

This clonotype came up many times. One end of the junction does not line up with germline, which may come from a read error. The rearrangement joins TRBV7-9 to TRBJ2-5; the D is unclear. Per germline, CDR1 SEHNR and CDR2 FQNEAQ (reference sequence). The CDR3 is 12 amino acids. CDR3 DNA: TGTGCCAGCAGCTTAGATTCCACGGGTATCAACTTC. This translates into CASSLDSTGINF. Full variable domain (outside the CDR3, taken from reference TRBV7-9 and TRBJ2-5): DTGVSQNPRHKITKRGQNVTFRCDPISEHNRLYWYRQTLGQGPEFLTYFQNEAQLEKSRLLSDRFSAERPKGSFSTLEIQRTEQGDSAMYLCASSLDSTGINFGPGTRLLVL.